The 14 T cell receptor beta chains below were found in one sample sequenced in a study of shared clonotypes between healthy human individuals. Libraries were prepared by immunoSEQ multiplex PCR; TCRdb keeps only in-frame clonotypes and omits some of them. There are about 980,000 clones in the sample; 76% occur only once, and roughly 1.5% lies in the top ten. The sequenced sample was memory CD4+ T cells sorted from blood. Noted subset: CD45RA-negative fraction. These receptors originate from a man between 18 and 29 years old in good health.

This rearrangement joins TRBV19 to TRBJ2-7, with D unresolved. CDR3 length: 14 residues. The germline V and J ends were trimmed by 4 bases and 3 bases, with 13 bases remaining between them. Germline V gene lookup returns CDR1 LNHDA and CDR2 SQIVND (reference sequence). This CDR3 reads CASSTYESDYEQYF. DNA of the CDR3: TGTGCCAGTAGTACTTACGAATCAGACTACGAGCAGTACTTC.

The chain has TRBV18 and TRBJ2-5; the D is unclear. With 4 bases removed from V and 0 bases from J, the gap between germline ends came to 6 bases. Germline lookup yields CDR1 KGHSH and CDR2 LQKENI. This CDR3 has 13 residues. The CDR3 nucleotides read TGTGCCAGCTCACTCCAGTACCAAGAGACCCAGTACTTC. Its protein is CASSLQYQETQYF.

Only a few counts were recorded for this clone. The CDR3 region is CASSGAGDGQPQHF. In DNA, the CDR3 is TGTGCCAGCAGCGGCGCGGGTGACGGCCAGCCCCAGCATTTT. V gene TRBV6-6 combines with J gene TRBJ1-5; D is uncertain. CDR3 size: 14 residues. The germline V and J ends were trimmed by 6 bases and 7 bases, with 16 bases remaining between them. CDR1 is MNHNY, CDR2 SVGAGI, per germline (reference sequence).

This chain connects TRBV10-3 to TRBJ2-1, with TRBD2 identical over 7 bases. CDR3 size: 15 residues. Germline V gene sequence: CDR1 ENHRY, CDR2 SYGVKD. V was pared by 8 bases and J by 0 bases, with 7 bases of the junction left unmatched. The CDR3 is CAISNGGGSYNEQFF. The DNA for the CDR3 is TGTGCCATCTCAAACGGCGGGGGCTCCTACAATGAGCAGTTCTTC.

The CDR3, as DNA: TGTGCCATCAGTGAGTCCCTAGCGGGGGGTATCTACAATGAGCAGTTCTTC. Translation: CAISESLAGGIYNEQFF. This chain uses TRBV10-3 with TRBJ2-1; 11 nucleotides agree with TRBD2. This CDR3 is built from 17 residues. Per germline, CDR1 ENHRY and CDR2 SYGVKD. V lost 0 bases, J lost 3 bases, and 4 bases stayed unmatched.

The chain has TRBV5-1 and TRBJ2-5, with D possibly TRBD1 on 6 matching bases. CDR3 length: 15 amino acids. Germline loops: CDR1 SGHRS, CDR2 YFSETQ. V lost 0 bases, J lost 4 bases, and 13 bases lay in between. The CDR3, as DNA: TGCGCCAGCAGCTTGGCAGGGGCTCAGGTAGAGACCCAGTACTTC. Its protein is CASSLAGAQVETQYF.

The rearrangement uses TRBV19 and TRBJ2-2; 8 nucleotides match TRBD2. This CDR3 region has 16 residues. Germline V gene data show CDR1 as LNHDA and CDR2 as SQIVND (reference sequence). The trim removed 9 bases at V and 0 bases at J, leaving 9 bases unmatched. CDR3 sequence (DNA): TGTGCCAGCTCATCTTACGGGGGGGCGAACACCGGGGAGCTGTTTTTT. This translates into CASSSYGGANTGELFF.

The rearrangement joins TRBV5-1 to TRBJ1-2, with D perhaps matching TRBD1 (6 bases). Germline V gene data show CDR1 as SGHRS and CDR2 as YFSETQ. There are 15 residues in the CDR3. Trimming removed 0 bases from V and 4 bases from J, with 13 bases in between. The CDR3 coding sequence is TGCGCCAGCAGCTTGGACAGGGACCCCCTCTATGGCTACACCTTC. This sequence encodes CASSLDRDPLYGYTF.

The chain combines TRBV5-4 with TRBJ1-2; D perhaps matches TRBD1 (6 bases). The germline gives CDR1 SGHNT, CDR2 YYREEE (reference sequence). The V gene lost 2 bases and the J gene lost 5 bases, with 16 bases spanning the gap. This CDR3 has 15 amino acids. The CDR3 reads CASSLGPGGNYGYTF. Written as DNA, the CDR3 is TGTGCCAGCAGCTTAGGACCGGGGGGCAATTATGGCTACACCTTC.

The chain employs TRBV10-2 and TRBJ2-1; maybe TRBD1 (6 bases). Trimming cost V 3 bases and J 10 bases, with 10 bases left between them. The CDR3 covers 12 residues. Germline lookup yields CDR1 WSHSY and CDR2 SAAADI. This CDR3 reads CASSEQGREQFF. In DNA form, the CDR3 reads TGCGCCAGCAGTGAACAGGGTCGGGAGCAGTTCTTC.

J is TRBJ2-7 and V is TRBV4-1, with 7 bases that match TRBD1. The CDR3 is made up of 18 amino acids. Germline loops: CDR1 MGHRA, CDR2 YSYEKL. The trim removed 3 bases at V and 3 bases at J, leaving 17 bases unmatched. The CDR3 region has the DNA TGCGCCAGCAGCCACCCAAACAGGGGTGGCGGCACCAACTACGAGCAGTACTTC. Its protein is CASSHPNRGGGTNYEQYF.

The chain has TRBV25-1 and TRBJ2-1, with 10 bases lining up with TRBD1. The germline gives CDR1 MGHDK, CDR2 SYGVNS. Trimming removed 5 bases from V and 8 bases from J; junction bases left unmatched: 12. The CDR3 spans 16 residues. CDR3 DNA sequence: TGTGCCAGCAGTCGTTTACCCGGGACAGGGGTTGATGAGCAGTTCTTC. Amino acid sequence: CASSRLPGTGVDEQFF.

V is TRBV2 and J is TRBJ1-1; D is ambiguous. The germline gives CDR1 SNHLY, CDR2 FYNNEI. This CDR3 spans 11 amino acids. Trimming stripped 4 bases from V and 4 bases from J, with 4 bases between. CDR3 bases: TGTGCCAGCAGTGTAATCACTGAAGCTTTCTTT. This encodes CASSVITEAFF.

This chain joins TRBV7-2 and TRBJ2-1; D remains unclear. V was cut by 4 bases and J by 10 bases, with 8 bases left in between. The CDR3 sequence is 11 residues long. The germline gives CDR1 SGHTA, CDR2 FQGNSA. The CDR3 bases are TGTGCCAGCAGCTCTAGTGGCGAGCAGTTCTTC. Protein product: CASSSSGEQFF.